What follows describes a single T cell receptor (beta chain). These data come from a study of T cell changes during pregnancy in multiple sclerosis. Clones were read by immunoSEQ multiplex PCR, and TCRdb kept only the in-frame ones, dropping some. Here the sample spans roughly 72,000 clones, roughly 90% being singletons. The J segment lost 0 bases and the V segment lost 0 bases, leaving 3 bases of the junction unmatched. There are 16 residues in the CDR3. CDR1 is SGHRS and CDR2 is YFSETQ in the germline V gene. This receptor was obtained from a female donor in good health, enrolled as a control in a pregnancy study. The chain is built from TRBV5-1 and TRBJ2-3; TRBD1 aligns across 8 bases. Sequences were derived from peripheral blood, sampled in the first trimester of pregnancy. CDR3 sequence: CASSLEQGDSTDTQYF. Here the CDR3 DNA reads TGCGCCAGCAGCTTGGAACAGGGGGATAGCACAGATACGCAGTATTTT.